Sequencing of this T cell receptor beta chain was carried out in a study of blood T cells in healthy people across ages. General study findings and limits: Changes seen in expanded clonotypes were possibly confounded by donor CMV status left unknown. Older age coincided with a roughly linear decline in TCR beta diversity per million T cells.

A sample-barcoded 5' primer and a J-beta primer mix were used in a second PCR of about 7 to 12 cycles. TCRdb re-analysed the 5' RACE reads in MiXCR, keeping a single row per CDR3 protein. The sample has around 1,500,000 distinct CDR3 sequences, around 42% seen once. This clonotype was counted only a few times. Its antigen is not known. Germline trimming cut 5 bases from V and 1 base from J; bases unmatched to any gene: 8. Germline-derived CDR1 and CDR2 are MNHEY and SMNVEV (reference sequence). The CDR3 totals 17 residues. Healthy individuals of Caucasian origin from Russia, aged about 6 to 90, served as donors.

Sequencing was carried out using blood. V is TRBV27 and J is TRBJ2-1; TRBD2 agrees at 10 bases. The TCR comes from a woman aged 18-29 years in good health. CDR3 in DNA: TGTGCCAGCAGTCCTGACGGACTAGCGGCATCCTACAATGAGCAGTTCTTC. It yields the protein CASSPDGLAASYNEQFF.